The present TCR beta chain was sequenced within a study of monozygotic twins with cystic fibrosis. Trimming removed 4 bases from V and 8 bases from J, with 17 bases in between. Germline CDR1 is LNHNV and CDR2 is YYDKDF (reference sequence). The CDR3 contains 14 residues. Details on this clone: Its antigen is unidentified.

Study-level results: The repertoire was suggested to be naive-dominated, clonality median 0.0095. Unrelated CF individuals shared fewer identical clonotypes than monozygotic CF twins. J usage was most co-twin-similar in 8 of 16 pairs, V in 13.

Sequencing was performed with immunoSEQ multiplex PCR; in TCRdb, only in-frame clones are kept and a portion is missing. The data hold tens of thousands of clones, with roughly 97% observed a single time. This clonotype was sampled from a girl aged 2-9 years with cystic fibrosis. The specimen was blood. The chain employs TRBV15 and TRBJ1-2, with D uncertain. Written as DNA, the CDR3 is TGTGCCACCAGCAATGTGAATAACGGGGTCGGCTACACCTTC. It yields the protein CATSNVNNGVGYTF.